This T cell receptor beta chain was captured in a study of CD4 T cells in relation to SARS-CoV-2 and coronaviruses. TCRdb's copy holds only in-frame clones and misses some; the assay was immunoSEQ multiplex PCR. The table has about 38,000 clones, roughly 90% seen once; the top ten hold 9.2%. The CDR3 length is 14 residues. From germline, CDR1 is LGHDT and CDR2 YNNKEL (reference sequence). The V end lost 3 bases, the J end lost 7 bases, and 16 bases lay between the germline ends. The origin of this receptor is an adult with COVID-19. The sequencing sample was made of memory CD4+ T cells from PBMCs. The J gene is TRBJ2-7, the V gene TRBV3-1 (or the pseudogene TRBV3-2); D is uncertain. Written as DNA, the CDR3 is TGTGCCAGCAGCCACTCAAGGACGGCGTGGGAGCAGTACTTC. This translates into CASSHSRTAWEQYF.